Here is one T cell receptor beta chain with its context. Its antigen is not identified. This specimen comes from a study of blood T cells in healthy people across ages. Germline V gives CDR1 SGHRS, CDR2 YFSETQ. The CDR3 extends over 15 amino acids. V dropped 2 bases and J dropped 2 bases, with 8 bases sitting between them. Study results and caveats: Across samples, TCR beta diversity tracked strongly with naive T cell percentage.

A second PCR of roughly 7 to 11 cycles used a sample-barcoded 5' primer and a J-beta primer mix. The authors tagged each cDNA molecule using a template-switch adaptor with 12 random nucleotides. Using its own MiXCR run on the 5' RACE reads, TCRdb lists one record per CDR3 protein. This table has about 620,000 distinct CDR3 sequences, 20% to 25% appearing once. This sequence was found in a man between 65 and 85 years old in good health. J is TRBJ2-6 and V is TRBV5-1; D not certain. Material: blood. In DNA, the CDR3 is TGCGCCAGCAGCTTTGAGGCGCCTGGGGCCAACGTCCTGACTTTC. This gives the protein CASSFEAPGANVLTF.